The source of this T cell receptor beta chain is a study of response to subunit inactivated influenza vaccine. Regarding the study as a whole: A suggestion made by the authors is that each seasonal influenza vaccination recruits few new T cells.

V gave up 2 bases and J gave up 2 bases; unmatched junction bases: 9. The CDR3 totals 16 residues. In germline, CDR1 is DFQATT, CDR2 SNEGSKA (reference sequence). MiXCR, applied by TCRdb to the RT-PCR reads, yields one record per CDR3 protein. The table shows fewer than 600,000 distinct CDR3 sequences, with approximately 7.7% occurring only once. This clonotype showed up just a few times. Its antigen remains unknown. This chain connects TRBV20-1 to TRBJ2-1; 7 bases line up with TRBD2. This TCR was sampled from a man aged 50 to 69 who received an inactivated influenza vaccine. Source: PBMCs from blood, taken around 2 years after vaccination. In DNA form, the CDR3 reads TGCAGTGCTAGAAATCTTCTAGCGGAGACCTACAATGAGCAGTTCTTC. It yields the protein CSARNLLAETYNEQFF.